The next 18 T cell receptor beta chains were all read from a single sample in a study of blood T cells in healthy people across ages. The authors ran a second PCR of roughly 7 to 11 cycles using a sample-barcoded 5' primer and a J-beta primer mix. TCRdb re-analysed the 5' RACE reads in MiXCR, keeping a single row per CDR3 protein. The sample consists of under 1 million distinct CDR3 sequences, around 43% of them appearing once. The specimen was blood. The receptors derive from a man aged 60 to 75 in good health.

This chain joins TRBV20-1 and TRBJ1-6; tentatively, D is TRBD1 (5 bases). V was trimmed by 4 bases and J by 4 bases, leaving 8 bases between them. The germline V gene has CDR1 DFQATT and CDR2 SNEGSKA (reference sequence). CDR3 length equals 13 residues. CDR3: CSAKGLYNSPLHF. CDR3 DNA: TGCAGTGCTAAGGGACTGTATAATTCACCCCTCCACTTT.

This clonotype was detected a few times. The V and J genes are TRBV20-1 and TRBJ1-1; 10 nucleotides align to TRBD1. V dropped 2 bases and J dropped 6; count of bases not matched to a gene: 12. The V gene's germline CDR1 is DFQATT and CDR2 SNEGSKA (reference sequence). The CDR3 sequence is 16 residues long. Written as DNA, the CDR3 is TGCAGTGCTAGACCTCCCCGGGACAGGGGTTACCCTGAAGCTTTCTTT. This gives the protein CSARPPRDRGYPEAFF.

This clonotype was picked up one time. J is TRBJ2-1 and V is TRBV5-1; D is ambiguous. The CDR3 runs to 12 residues. With 5 bases removed from V and 9 bases from J, the gap between germline ends came to 12 bases. Germline CDR1 SGHRS, CDR2 YFSETQ. The CDR3 coding sequence is TGCGCCAGCAGTTCTGACCCGAGTGAGCAGTTCTTC. This gives the protein CASSSDPSEQFF.

The chain recombines TRBV6-2 or TRBV6-3 with TRBJ2-7; 9 nucleotides align to TRBD1. CDR1 is MNHEY and CDR2 is SVGEGT in the germline V gene. V shed 6 bases and J 5 bases; nucleotides not matched to a gene: 8. The CDR3 totals 14 residues. The CDR3 nucleotides are TGTGCCAGCAGCCTCCCTCGGGACAGGGACGAGCAGTACTTC. Its translation is CASSLPRDRDEQYF.

For the CDR3, the DNA is TGCAGTGCTCTTGGACCCATGGGGGAGCAGTACTTC. This gives the protein CSALGPMGEQYF. The rearrangement joins TRBV20-1 to TRBJ2-4, with D tentatively TRBD1 or TRBD2 (5 bases each). The CDR3 contains 12 residues. V was cut by 5 bases and J by 13 bases, with 18 bases left in between. The germline V gene encodes CDR1 DFQATT and CDR2 SNEGSKA (reference sequence).

A single count supports this clonotype. The rearrangement joins TRBV6-5 to TRBJ2-6, with D perhaps TRBD2 (5 bases). CDR1 and CDR2 (germline): MNHEY, SVGAGI. Trimming took off 1 base at V and 0 bases at J, with 13 bases between the two ends. There are 18 residues in the CDR3. The CDR3 loop is CASSYFEGTASGANVLTF. The CDR3 region has the DNA TGTGCCAGCAGTTACTTCGAGGGTACAGCCTCTGGGGCCAACGTCCTGACTTTC.

This rearrangement joins TRBV9 to TRBJ2-5; 12 nucleotides agree with TRBD2. The CDR3 sequence is 16 residues long. J lost 2 bases, V lost 2 bases, and 4 bases had no gene match. Germline CDR1 and CDR2: SGDLS and YYNGEE. CDR3 sequence: CASSVTSGGIQETQYF. DNA of the CDR3: TGTGCCAGCAGCGTCACTAGCGGGGGGATACAAGAGACCCAGTACTTC.

This clonotype was detected ten times or more. The V and J genes are TRBV20-1 and TRBJ2-7; 8 positions match TRBD1. The ends lost 6 bases at V and 3 bases at J; junction bases unmatched: 10. This CDR3 is built from 14 residues. Germline V gene sequence: CDR1 DFQATT, CDR2 SNEGSKA (reference sequence). For the CDR3, the DNA is TGCAGTGCGCGCCCCGGGACAGGACTCTACGAGCAGTACTTC. Protein sequence: CSARPGTGLYEQYF.

There are a few counts of this clonotype. The V and J genes are TRBV27 and TRBJ2-3, with D possibly TRBD1 on 5 matching bases. The CDR3 has 15 amino acids. CDR1 and CDR2 from the germline V gene are MNHEY and SMNVEV (reference sequence). Trimming took 1 base from V and 0 from J, leaving 8 bases between them. This CDR3 is CASSLWGQSTDTQYF. Here the CDR3 DNA reads TGTGCCAGCAGTTTATGGGGCCAGAGCACAGATACGCAGTATTTT.

The chain joins TRBV24-1 to TRBJ2-6; 7 bases are shared with TRBD1. The trim removed 6 bases at V and 0 bases at J, leaving 10 bases unmatched. Germline assignment: CDR1 KGHDR and CDR2 SFDVKD. The CDR3 covers 18 residues. The CDR3 bases are TGTGCCACCAGTCCTGGGGCCGACAGGGCCTCTGGGGCCAACGTCCTGACTTTC. It yields the protein CATSPGADRASGANVLTF.

As to this clonotype: This may stem from a read error, because a much larger clone lies one nucleotide away. The chain has TRBV3-1 and TRBJ1-6; 8 positions match TRBD1. The CDR3 runs 13 residues. J gave up 9 bases and V 5 bases, and 3 bases lay outside the gene matches. The germline CDR1 and CDR2 sequences are LGHDT and YNNKEL (reference sequence). CDR3 DNA sequence: TGTGCCAGCAGCGACAGGGGTAGTTCACCCCTCCACTTT. Residues: CASSDRGSSPLHF.

The chain uses TRBV9 and TRBJ1-2; D call uncertain. Between the trimmed V and J ends, which lost 2 bases and 0 bases, there was a span of 11 bases. The germline V gene has CDR1 SGDLS and CDR2 YYNGEE. This CDR3 is 15 amino acids long. Written as DNA, the CDR3 is TGTGCCAGCAGCGTCCAGTCAACCGCTAACTATGGCTACACCTTC. It codes for CASSVQSTANYGYTF.

This clonotype was found a few times. This chain joins TRBV5-1 and TRBJ2-1; tentative D call: TRBD2 (6 bases). The CDR3 spans 22 residues. Per the germline V gene, CDR1 is SGHRS and CDR2 is YFSETQ. V lost 0 bases, J lost 0 bases, and 28 bases lay in between. In DNA, the CDR3 is TGCGCCAGCAGCTTGGCCGGTCTAAGAGTCACCCCGGACGGGAGCTCCTACAATGAGCAGTTCTTC. Its translation: CASSLAGLRVTPDGSSYNEQFF.

The DNA for the CDR3 is TGTGCCAGCAGTCCAGGGGACCTTCCCCAGCATTTT. This gives the protein CASSPGDLPQHF. The rearrangement links TRBV12-3 or TRBV12-4 to TRBJ1-5; maybe TRBD1 (6 bases). Trimming shortened V by 5 bases and J by 10 bases, and 12 bases separated the two germline ends. This CDR3 spans 12 amino acids.

The V gene is TRBV20-1, the J gene TRBJ2-4; TRBD1 might be the D (6 bases). The end of the DNA aligns better with TRBJ2-7, so the J call may be wrong. The germline V gene encodes CDR1 DFQATT and CDR2 SNEGSKA (reference sequence). The CDR3 length is 14 residues. The CDR3 nucleotides are TGCAGTGGAAAGAGTGGGGGCCAGGGCTACGAGCAGTACTTC. It codes for CSGKSGGQGYEQYF.

V usage is TRBV7-8 and J usage is TRBJ2-3; D is ambiguous. This CDR3 region has 14 residues. The germline V and J ends were trimmed by 4 bases and 4 bases, with 12 bases remaining between them. The germline CDR1 and CDR2 sequences are SGHVS and FQNEAQ. The CDR3 is CASSSAPSPDTQYF. The CDR3 region has the DNA TGTGCCAGCAGCTCAGCTCCCTCCCCAGATACGCAGTATTTT. Combining the CDR3 with reference TRBV7-8 and TRBJ2-3 gives the whole variable domain GAGVSQSPRYKVAKRGQDVALRCDPISGHVSLFWYQQALGQGPEFLTYFQNEAQLDKSGLPSDRFFAERPEGSVSTLKIQRTQQEDSAVYLCASSSAPSPDTQYFGPGTRLTVL.

The rearrangement joins TRBV28 to TRBJ2-7; D not certain. Germline V gives CDR1 MDHEN, CDR2 SYDVKM. The CDR3 extends over 14 amino acids. V lost 3 bases, J lost 3 bases, and 12 bases lay in between. The CDR3: CASSFVLGFYEQYF. The CDR3 DNA reads as TGTGCCAGCAGTTTTGTCCTGGGATTCTACGAGCAGTACTTC.

V gene TRBV6-2 or TRBV6-3 combines with J gene TRBJ1-1; no firm D call. CDR1 and CDR2 (germline): MNHEY, SVGEGT. This CDR3 has 14 residues. The ends were cut back, 4 bases at V and 7 bases at J, with 16 bases in the middle. The CDR3 protein is CASSFARLDLEAFF. CDR3 bases: TGTGCCAGCAGTTTTGCAAGATTGGACCTTGAAGCTTTCTTT.